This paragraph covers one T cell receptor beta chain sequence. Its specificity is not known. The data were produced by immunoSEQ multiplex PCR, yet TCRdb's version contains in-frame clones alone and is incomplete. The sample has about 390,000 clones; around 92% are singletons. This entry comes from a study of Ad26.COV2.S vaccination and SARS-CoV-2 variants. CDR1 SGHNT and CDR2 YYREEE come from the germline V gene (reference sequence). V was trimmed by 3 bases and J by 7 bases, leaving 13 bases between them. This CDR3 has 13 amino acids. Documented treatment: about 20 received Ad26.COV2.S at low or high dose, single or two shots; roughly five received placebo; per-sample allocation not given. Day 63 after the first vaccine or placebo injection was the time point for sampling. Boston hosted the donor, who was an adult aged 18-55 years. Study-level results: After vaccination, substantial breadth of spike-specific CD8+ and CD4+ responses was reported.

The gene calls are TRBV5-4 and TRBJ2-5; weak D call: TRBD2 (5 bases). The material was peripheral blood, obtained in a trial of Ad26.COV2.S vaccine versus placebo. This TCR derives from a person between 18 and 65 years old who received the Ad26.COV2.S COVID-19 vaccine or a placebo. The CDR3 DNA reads TGTGCCAGCAGCTCCCGGACTGAAGGGACCCAGTACTTC. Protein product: CASSSRTEGTQYF.